The rows below give T cell receptor beta chains drawn from one sample of a study of cytomegalovirus exposure and HLA in healthy donors. Sequencing was performed with immunoSEQ multiplex PCR; in TCRdb, only in-frame clones are kept and a portion is missing. The sample holds tens of thousands of clones, roughly 74% seen once. The sequenced sample consisted of PBMCs. Every receptor here comes from a woman in her 40s in good health and CMV-seropositive. CDR3s include the opening cysteine and the closing phenylalanine or tryptophan. D genes are given only for firm matches. Size is omitted from some rows. Given values are once, few, many or a class for expanded clones.

.,15,TRBJ1-5,TRBV19,.,TGTGCCAGTACCTTTGGGGGGTATAGCAATCAGCCCCAGCATTTT,CASTFGGYSNQPQHF
.,13,TRBJ1-5,TRBV6-5,.,TGTGCCAGCAGTGAAACGAGGAATCAGCCCCAGCATTTT,CASSETRNQPQHF
few,17,TRBJ1-5,TRBV5-6,TRBD1,TGTGCCAGCAGCTTCGGGGACAGCTCCTATAGCAATCAGCCCCAGCATTTT,CASSFGDSSYSNQPQHF
.,17,TRBJ1-6,TRBV5-8,.,TGTGCCAGCAGCTTGTGGGAGGGAGGGGGATATAATTCACCCCTCCACTTT,CASSLWEGGGYNSPLHF
.,11,TRBJ2-1,TRBV5-6,.,TGTGCCAGCAGCAACCTAGATGAGCAGTTCTTC,CASSNLDEQFF
.,14,TRBJ1-1,TRBV11-3,.,TGTGCCAGCAGCTTAGAAGGGGATGACACTGAAGCTTTCTTT,CASSLEGDDTEAFF
.,15,TRBJ2-3,TRBV7-6,.,TGTGCCAGCAGCTTAGCGGGAGCCGCCACAGATACGCAGTATTTT,CASSLAGAATDTQYF
.,15,TRBJ1-1,TRBV27,.,TGTGCCAGCAGTTTGGACGGGAGGGTGTCGACTGAAGCTTTCTTT,CASSLDGRVSTEAFF
.,14,TRBJ2-7,TRBV27,.,TGTGCCAGCAGTCGGACCGACAGCACCTACGAGCAGTACTTC,CASSRTDSTYEQYF
.,16,TRBJ1-5,TRBV4-1,.,TGCGCCAGCAGCCTAAGACCGGGAGATAGCAATCAGCCCCAGCATTTT,CASSLRPGDSNQPQHF
once,13,TRBJ1-1,TRBV5-6,.,TGTGCCAGCAGCCTACAGGGTTACACTGAAGCTTTCTTT,CASSLQGYTEAFF
.,15,TRBJ2-7,TRBV19,.,TGTGCCAGTAGTATAGGAGGGCACCTCAATTACGAGCAGTACTTC,CASSIGGHLNYEQYF
.,16,TRBJ2-7,TRBV5-5,TRBD1,TGTGCCAGCAGACTCACCGGGACAGGCTTAACCTACGAGCAGTACTTC,CASRLTGTGLTYEQYF
once,12,TRBJ1-4,TRBV11-2,.,TGTGCCAGCAGCTTCCCCGGTGAGAAACTGTTTTTT,CASSFPGEKLFF
.,16,TRBJ1-6,TRBV18,.,TGTGCCAGCTCACCCGGACAGAGACCCTATAATTCACCCCTCCACTTT,CASSPGQRPYNSPLHF
few,15,TRBJ2-3,TRBV9,TRBD1,TGTGCCAGCAGCGGCGGACAGGGGCCGATAGATACGCAGTATTTT,CASSGGQGPIDTQYF
once,15,TRBJ1-5,TRBV27,TRBD1,TGTGCCAGCCCGGAGGGACAGGGGAAATTTAAGCCCCAGCATTTT,CASPEGQGKFKPQHF
.,13,TRBJ1-2,TRBV25-1,.,TGTGCCAGCAGCGACAGGAACCGTTATGGCTACACCTTC,CASSDRNRYGYTF
.,14,TRBJ1-5,TRBV30,.,TGTGCCTGGAGTGTAGCGTCAGGGAATCAGCCCCAGCATTTT,CAWSVASGNQPQHF
.,14,TRBJ1-3,TRBV6-5,.,TGTGCCAGCAGTTACGGTAGCTCTGGAAACACCATATATTTT,CASSYGSSGNTIYF
.,12,TRBJ2-1,TRBV18,TRBD2,TGTGCCAGCTCACGGGAGGGGAATGAGCAGTTCTTC,CASSREGNEQFF
once,13,TRBJ1-4,TRBV18,TRBD1,TGTGCCAGCTCACCCCTCAGGGGGGAAAAACTGTTTTTT,CASSPLRGEKLFF